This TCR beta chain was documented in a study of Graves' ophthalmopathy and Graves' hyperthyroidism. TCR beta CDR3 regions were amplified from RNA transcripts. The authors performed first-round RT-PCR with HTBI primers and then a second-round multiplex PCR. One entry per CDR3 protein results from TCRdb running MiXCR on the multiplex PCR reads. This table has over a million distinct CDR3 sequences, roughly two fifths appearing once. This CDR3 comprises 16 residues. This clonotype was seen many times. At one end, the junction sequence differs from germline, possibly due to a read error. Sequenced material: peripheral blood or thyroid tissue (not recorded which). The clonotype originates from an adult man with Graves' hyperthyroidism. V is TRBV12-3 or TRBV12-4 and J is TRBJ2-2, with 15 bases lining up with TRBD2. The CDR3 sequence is CASSLGLAGGTGELFF. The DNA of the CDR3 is TGCGCCAGCAGCTTGGGACTAGCGGGAGGAACCGGGGAGCTGTTTTTT.